Sequencing of this T cell receptor beta chain was carried out in a study of blood T cell repertoires in COVID-19. The CDR3 is 12 amino acids. The V gene's germline CDR1 is SEHNR and CDR2 FQNEAQ (reference sequence). The V end lost 7 bases, the J end lost 14 bases, and 20 bases lay between the germline ends. Profiled with immunoSEQ multiplex PCR; TCRdb holds only in-frame clones, not every one. The top ten hold around 1.7% of the sample, which has around 280,000 clones, around 87% seen once. The origin of this receptor is a young woman with acute COVID-19. The rearrangement uses TRBV7-9 and TRBJ1-1; maybe TRBD1 (5 bases). Sample: PBMCs or T cells enriched from blood (not recorded which). In DNA, the CDR3 is TGTGCCAGCAACGACGGGCAGGGTGCGGAGTTCTTT. Its translation: CASNDGQGAEFF.